This is a list of T cell receptor beta chains from one sample in a study of OX40 agonist ivuxolimab in advanced cancers. Only in-frame clones appear in the TCRdb table, and some are missing; sequencing was by immunoSEQ multiplex PCR. The sample lists around 79,000 clones, 92% occurring once. The sequencing here drew on CD4+ or CD8+ T cells sorted from blood, taken in a trial of the OX40 agonist ivuxolimab. These TCRs come from an adult with an advanced solid tumor such as melanoma, head and neck, liver or kidney cancer. Both conserved end residues are part of each CDR3. A D gene is named only where the DNA matches it firmly. Clone size appears in some rows only: once, few, many, or a class for an expanded clone.

CDR3 protein	J gene	V gene	D gene	CDR3 length	clone size
CASSGTGHQPQHF	TRBJ1-5	TRBV6-5	TRBD1	13	NA
CASSSNGGGNYEQYF	TRBJ2-7	TRBV7-9	TRBD2	15	NA
CASSLKDRGNEQYF	TRBJ2-7	TRBV5-5	TRBD1	14	NA
CSVREGREFYGYTF	TRBJ1-2	TRBV29-1	NA	14	NA
CASSGDRQPQHF	TRBJ1-5	TRBV7-8	NA	12	NA
CAIRVSPLGQMNTGELFF	TRBJ2-2	TRBV10-3	NA	18	NA
CASSPGQASYEQYF	TRBJ2-7	TRBV11-2	NA	14	NA
CASSQYSGPNSYEQYF	TRBJ2-7	TRBV14	NA	16	NA
CASSLAGGEQETQYF	TRBJ2-5	TRBV11-2	TRBD2	15	NA
CASSQALGQPQHF	TRBJ1-5	TRBV4-2	NA	13	few
CASSELGGTDTQYF	TRBJ2-3	TRBV6-4	NA	14	NA
CASRGRINEKLFF	TRBJ1-4	TRBV6-5	NA	13	once
CASSEWVTVEAFF	TRBJ1-1	TRBV2	NA	13	NA
CASSHLGSSTTSGGYYNEQFF	TRBJ2-1	TRBV7-8	TRBD2	21	NA
CASGPSGGYEQYF	TRBJ2-7	TRBV12-5	NA	13	once
CASSPGQGDSPLHF	TRBJ1-6	TRBV27	TRBD1	14	NA
CASSQLTGGYEQYF	TRBJ2-7	TRBV14	TRBD1	14	NA
CASSSTGNTGELFF	TRBJ2-2	TRBV7-3	NA	14	NA
CASSSVAGELAKNIQYF	TRBJ2-4	TRBV5-8	TRBD2	17	NA
CASSLGTGAYEQYF	TRBJ2-7	TRBV19	NA	14	NA
CASSPTGDYFYGYTF	TRBJ1-2	TRBV9	NA	15	NA
CASRTGRDYEQYF	TRBJ2-7	TRBV7-9	NA	13	NA
CASSSRPGGRQYF	TRBJ2-7	TRBV5-6	NA	13	NA
CASSQDLLLAGHETQYF	TRBJ2-5	TRBV4-2	TRBD2	17	NA
CASSDPQQGYTF	TRBJ1-2	TRBV27	NA	12	NA
CASSLGAGRDTEAFF	TRBJ1-1	TRBV11-2	NA	15	NA
CASSLSVTGVTEQYF	TRBJ2-7	TRBV7-8	TRBD1	15	NA
CSAPRGDEAFF	TRBJ1-1	TRBV29-1	NA	11	NA
CASSQDPRYNEQFF	TRBJ2-1	TRBV4-1	NA	14	NA
CASSYSDSSYEQYF	TRBJ2-7	TRBV6-5	NA	14	NA
CASSRGQGAGNYGYTF	TRBJ1-2	TRBV7-9	TRBD1	16	once
CASRGSTGPSYEQYF	TRBJ2-7	TRBV5-4	TRBD1	15	NA
CASSKAGPYQPQHF	TRBJ1-5	TRBV6-6	NA	14	NA
CASSFSRGTEAFF	TRBJ1-1	TRBV6-6	NA	13	NA
CASSFRTSGGEKSTDTQYF	TRBJ2-3	TRBV7-2	TRBD2	19	NA
CASSFSGWAEAFF	TRBJ1-1	TRBV5-6	NA	13	NA
CASSVPVGTGYRRDEAFF	TRBJ1-1	TRBV2	TRBD1	18	NA
CASSQEWTGGFYEQYF	TRBJ2-7	TRBV4-1	TRBD1	16	once
CASSGAGGETQYF	TRBJ2-5	TRBV9	TRBD2	13	NA
CASSTGTSNDEQYF	NA	TRBV10-1	TRBD2	14	NA
CASSYLIGGPLGYTF	TRBJ1-2	TRBV6-5	NA	15	NA
CASSTGGAVTYEQYF	TRBJ2-7	TRBV9	TRBD2	15	once
CASSEFGDEQYF	TRBJ2-7	TRBV10-3	NA	12	once
CASSISRVTEAFF	TRBJ1-1	TRBV19	NA	13	NA
CASSESGGWLEQYF	TRBJ2-7	TRBV5-6	TRBD2	14	NA
CAWSYQGWNTEAFF	TRBJ1-1	TRBV30	NA	14	NA
CASSFRGGEKLFF	TRBJ1-4	TRBV13	NA	13	NA
CASSFGFSVSGTQYF	TRBJ2-5	TRBV5-6	NA	15	NA
CASSPVPWTEVSTDTQYF	TRBJ2-3	TRBV7-8	NA	18	NA
CASSESDRANYGYTF	TRBJ1-2	TRBV10-1	TRBD1	15	few
CASSYGGGASTDTQYF	TRBJ2-3	TRBV27	TRBD2	16	NA
CASGGGPGNTIYF	TRBJ1-3	TRBV6-5	NA	13	NA
CASSVGGAPGLFTDTQYF	TRBJ2-3	TRBV9	NA	18	once
CASSGGQLHYEQYF	TRBJ2-7	TRBV9	TRBD1	14	NA